This T cell receptor (beta chain) was identified during a study of blood T cell repertoires in COVID-19. V lost 0 bases and J lost 6, with 9 bases in between. Germline V gene data show CDR1 as SGHAT and CDR2 as FQNNGV. The CDR3 loop spans 14 amino acids. Profiled with immunoSEQ multiplex PCR; TCRdb holds only in-frame clones, not every one. The table records approximately 200,000 clones, approximately 89% of them present only once. The chain joins TRBV11-2 to TRBJ2-4; D may be TRBD1 (5 bases). The source is a woman aged 25 to 45 with acute or convalescent COVID-19. The specimen sequenced was peripheral blood. For the CDR3, the DNA is TGTGCCAGCAGCTTAGATGGGCAGGGAAACATTCAGTACTTC. Protein: CASSLDGQGNIQYF.